One and the same sample provided the 30 T cell receptor beta chains below, sequenced in a study of neoadjuvant anti-PD-1 for oral cavity cancer. Time point of the sample: after neoadjuvant nivolumab, at surgical resection. Repertoires were generated with immunoSEQ multiplex PCR, while TCRdb's copy carries only in-frame clones and drops some. The sample has around 13,000 clones; roughly 70% are singletons. The sequencing used PBMCs, collected after nivolumab (anti-PD-1) treatment. These receptors were collected from a person aged 40 to 85 with oral cavity squamous cell carcinoma.

V and J are TRBV7-9 and TRBJ2-3, with a possible D match to TRBD1 (6 bases). The CDR3 loop spans 15 amino acids. Trimming took off 5 bases at V and 3 bases at J, with 15 bases between the two ends. The V gene's germline CDR1 is SEHNR and CDR2 FQNEAQ (reference sequence). The DNA for the CDR3 is TGTGCCAGCAGCCACGGGATGAGGGGGACAGATACGCAGTATTTT. Its translation: CASSHGMRGTDTQYF.

The chain recombines TRBV11-2 with TRBJ2-3, with 8 positions matching TRBD1. Germline-derived CDR1 and CDR2 are SGHAT and FQNNGV. The CDR3 extends over 14 amino acids. The V and J ends lost 5 bases and 6 bases, in that order; junction bases with no gene match: 7. CDR3 sequence reads: CASSTGQGYDTQYF. The CDR3 coding sequence is TGTGCCAGCAGCACTGGACAGGGATATGATACGCAGTATTTT. Variable domain in full (rest from reference TRBV11-2 and TRBJ2-3): EAGVAQSPRYKIIEKRQSVAFWCNPISGHATLYWYQQILGQGPKLLIQFQNNGVVDDSQLPKDRFSAERLKGVDSTLKIQPAKLEDSAVYLCASSTGQGYDTQYFGPGTRLTVL.

There are a few counts of this clone. The chain uses TRBV15 and TRBJ1-6, with D unresolved. Germline-derived CDR1 and CDR2 are LNHNV and YYDKDF (reference sequence). V was pared by 0 bases and J by 7 bases, with 16 bases between. The CDR3 length is 17 residues. CDR3 DNA: TGTGCCACCAGCAGAGATATAACCAGACGAGGGAATTCACCCCTCCACTTT. Translating gives CATSRDITRRGNSPLHF.

V is TRBV7-9 and J is TRBJ1-2, with TRBD1 as a possible D gene (6 bases). The CDR3 covers 13 residues. Germline V CDR1 and CDR2: SEHNR, FQNEAQ (reference sequence). V lost 5 bases, J lost 8 bases, and 15 bases lay in between. CDR3 sequence (DNA): TGTGCCAGCAGCCCCCCAGGGGCGGAAGGCTACACCTTC. It is translated as CASSPPGAEGYTF.

The chain employs TRBV27 and TRBJ2-5, with TRBD2 identical over 8 bases. The CDR3 has 15 residues. After removal of 4 bases from V and 1 base from J, the junction contained 5 bases not matched to a gene. Germline V gives CDR1 MNHEY, CDR2 SMNVEV (reference sequence). Here the CDR3 reads CASSSPLAGQETQYF. The CDR3 region has the DNA TGTGCCAGCAGTTCCCCCCTAGCGGGCCAAGAGACCCAGTACTTC.

The chain uses TRBV7-2 and TRBJ2-2; no firm D call. CDR1 SGHTA and CDR2 FQGNSA come from the germline V gene. The germline V and J ends were trimmed by 7 bases and 8 bases, with 20 bases remaining between them. This CDR3 comprises 15 residues. The CDR3 bases are TGTGCCAGCAACCAACCAGCCCGCGCGCTTGGGGAGCTGTTTTTT. Residues: CASNQPARALGELFF.

CDR3 nucleotides: TGTGCCAGCAGCTTGTACCGGGACGCCTATGGCTACACCTTC. Amino acids: CASSLYRDAYGYTF. This chain links TRBV7-9 with TRBJ1-2; TRBD1 is a possible D gene (5 bases). The germline gives CDR1 SEHNR, CDR2 FQNEAQ (reference sequence). The germline V and J ends were trimmed by 3 bases and 4 bases, with 12 bases remaining between them. This CDR3 region has 14 residues.

The CDR3 region is CASSFSPGLTEAFF. CDR3 bases: TGTGCCAGCAGCTTTTCCCCAGGGTTAACTGAAGCTTTCTTT. The J gene is TRBJ1-1, the V gene TRBV7-2; a weak D match, TRBD1 (5 bases). This CDR3 is 14 amino acids long. CDR1 and CDR2 from the germline V gene are SGHTA and FQGNSA. The V gene lost 3 bases and the J gene lost 5 bases, with 13 bases spanning the gap.

This chain links TRBV13 with TRBJ1-2; no clear D. The length of the CDR3 is 13 residues. The germline CDR1 and CDR2 sequences are PRHDT and FYEKMQ (reference sequence). V lost 5 bases and J 4 bases, leaving 11 bases between the germline ends. For the CDR3, the DNA is TGTGCCAGCAGCACTCGGACTGGCTATGGCTACACCTTC. As protein: CASSTRTGYGYTF.

The V and J genes are TRBV19 and TRBJ2-1; D might be TRBD1 (6 bases). This CDR3 has 16 residues. Germline loops: CDR1 LNHDA, CDR2 SQIVND (reference sequence). Trimming shortened V by 5 bases and J by 3 bases, and 17 bases separated the two germline ends. CDR3 protein: CASSSPGASYYNEQFF. As DNA, the CDR3 is TGTGCCAGTAGTTCACCAGGGGCTAGCTACTACAATGAGCAGTTCTTC.

V and J are TRBV5-1 and TRBJ2-6; D remains unclear. V was trimmed by 5 bases and J by 0 bases, leaving 12 bases between them. The CDR3 is 16 amino acids. Germline-derived CDR1 and CDR2 are SGHRS and YFSETQ. CDR3 sequence: CASRSGLYSGANVLTF. Here the CDR3 DNA reads TGCGCCAGCAGATCGGGCCTTTACTCTGGGGCCAACGTCCTGACTTTC.

The V and J genes are TRBV5-8 and TRBJ2-3, with 11 bases fitting TRBD2. CDR3 length: 18 residues. Germline CDR1 and CDR2: SGHTS and YDEGEE. V was clipped by 0 bases and J by 0 bases; unmatched bases: 6. This CDR3 reads CASSLVLGLAESTDTQYF. The CDR3 DNA follows: TGTGCCAGCAGCTTGGTATTGGGACTAGCGGAGAGCACAGATACGCAGTATTTT.

This chain joins TRBV28 and TRBJ2-7; D is possibly TRBD2 (6 bases). The CDR3 extends over 14 amino acids. Germline V CDR1 and CDR2: MDHEN, SYDVKM. With 4 bases removed from V and 0 bases from J, the gap between germline ends came to 10 bases. As DNA, the CDR3 is TGTGCCAGCAGTTCGGACTACCTCTCCTACGAGCAGTACTTC. It is translated as CASSSDYLSYEQYF.

The chain combines TRBV7-3 with TRBJ2-3; possibly TRBD2 for D (6 bases). The germline CDR1 and CDR2 sequences are SGHTA and FQGTGA. The CDR3 covers 14 residues. Trimming removed 9 bases from V and 2 bases from J, with 15 bases in between. This CDR3 reads CASRLAQNTDTQYF. CDR3 in DNA: TGTGCCAGTCGTCTAGCGCAAAACACAGATACGCAGTATTTT.

The V and J genes are TRBV29-1 and TRBJ2-1; D gene uncertain. There are 13 residues in the CDR3. In germline, CDR1 is SQVTM, CDR2 ANQGSEA. The CDR3 DNA reads as TGCAGAGTCCGAAGGGTCCCCTACAATGAGCAGTTCTTC. It translates to CRVRRVPYNEQFF.

The V gene is TRBV9, the J gene TRBJ2-5; TRBD1 matches 7 bases. There are 16 residues in the CDR3. V dropped 3 bases and J dropped 2; count of bases not matched to a gene: 10. Germline V CDR1 and CDR2: SGDLS, YYNGEE. This CDR3 reads CASSAERTGGQETQYF. In nucleotides, the CDR3 is TGTGCCAGCAGCGCCGAAAGGACAGGTGGACAAGAGACCCAGTACTTC.

This rearrangement joins TRBV2 to TRBJ2-3; 8 nucleotides line up with TRBD1. CDR3 size: 13 residues. Germline assignment: CDR1 SNHLY and CDR2 FYNNEI. This CDR3 reads CAMTGANTDTQYF. CDR3 in DNA: TGTGCAATGACAGGGGCGAACACAGATACGCAGTATTTT.

The V gene is TRBV28, the J gene TRBJ1-2; D gene ambiguous. The germline V gene encodes CDR1 MDHEN and CDR2 SYDVKM. The length of the CDR3 is 11 residues. V lost 4 bases, J lost 8 bases, and 8 bases lay in between. The CDR3 loop reads CASSSYLGYTF. As DNA, the CDR3 is TGTGCCAGCAGTTCTTATTTAGGCTACACCTTC.

Only a few counts were recorded for this clone. This rearrangement joins TRBV6-4 to TRBJ1-1, with D tentatively TRBD1 (6 bases). Trimming cost V 3 bases and J 5 bases, with 10 bases left between them. The germline gives CDR1 MRHNA, CDR2 SNTAGT. The CDR3 totals 13 residues. The CDR3 spells CASSEIGGTEAFF. In DNA form, the CDR3 reads TGTGCCAGCAGTGAGATAGGGGGGACTGAAGCTTTCTTT.

This clone was found a few times. The chain carries TRBV6-1 and TRBJ2-7; 7 bases match TRBD2. The length of the CDR3 is 14 residues. CDR1 MNHNS and CDR2 SASEGT come from the germline V gene. Losses at the gene ends were 7 bases for V and 2 bases for J; bases not matched to a gene: 8. CDR3 protein: CASISSGVPYEQYF. The CDR3 DNA sequence: TGTGCCAGCATCTCCAGCGGGGTTCCCTACGAGCAGTACTTC.

This clone was detected a few times. This chain connects TRBV6-5 to TRBJ1-6; D gene unclear. CDR3 length: 15 residues. The germline gives CDR1 MNHEY, CDR2 SVGAGI. Trimming removed 2 bases at V and 7 bases at J, with 12 bases between. The CDR3 DNA reads TGTGCCAGCAGTTACGGGTTTACCAAAAATTCACCCCTCCACTTT. It yields the protein CASSYGFTKNSPLHF.

The rearrangement uses TRBV18 and TRBJ1-5; 9 bases align to TRBD1. Germline loops: CDR1 KGHSH, CDR2 LQKENI. There are 16 residues in the CDR3. With 5 bases clipped from V and 0 bases from J, the junction kept 5 bases outside the gene matches. Here the CDR3 reads CASSTGQGNSNQPQHF. The CDR3 DNA reads as TGTGCCAGCTCAACCGGACAGGGGAATAGCAATCAGCCCCAGCATTTT. The variable domain in full, with the rest retrieved from reference TRBV18 and TRBJ1-5, is NAGVMQNPRHLVRRRGQEARLRCSPMKGHSHVYWYRQLPEEGLKFMVYLQKENIIDESGMPKERFSAEFPKEGPSILRIQQVVRGDSAAYFCASSTGQGNSNQPQHFGDGTRLSIL.

This clone was observed a few times. The V and J genes are TRBV28 and TRBJ2-7; 9 positions agree with TRBD1. V shed 8 bases and J 3 bases; nucleotides not matched to a gene: 11. The CDR3 has 15 residues. CDR1 and CDR2 (germline): MDHEN, SYDVKM. For the CDR3, the DNA is TGTGCCAGCCTTTCCGCGGGACAGGGCAACTACGAGCAGTACTTC. This encodes CASLSAGQGNYEQYF. The whole variable domain, filled in from reference TRBV28 and TRBJ2-7, reads DVKVTQSSRYLVKRTGEKVFLECVQDMDHENMFWYRQDPGLGLRLIYFSYDVKMKEKGDIPEGYSVSREKKERFSLILESASTNQTSMYLCASLSAGQGNYEQYFGPGTRLTVT.

This chain uses TRBV10-1 with TRBJ2-3; 15 bases map to TRBD2. The CDR3 length is 16 residues. V shed 2 bases, J shed 4 bases, and the junction held 1 base outside the gene matches. Germline V gene data show CDR1 as WNHNN and CDR2 as SYGVQD (reference sequence). CDR3 nucleotide sequence: TGCGCCAGCAGTGAGGGGACTAGCGGGAGGTCAGATACGCAGTATTTT. Its translation is CASSEGTSGRSDTQYF.

This sequence joins TRBV28 and TRBJ2-7, with 10 positions matching TRBD2. The CDR3 is made up of 16 amino acids. Germline CDR1 and CDR2: MDHEN and SYDVKM. With 4 bases clipped from V and 1 base from J, the junction kept 7 bases outside the gene matches. The CDR3 spells CASSSPGAGGSYEQYF. The CDR3 DNA sequence: TGTGCCAGCAGTTCCCCCGGAGCGGGAGGGTCCTACGAGCAGTACTTC.

This clone was seen more than once but under ten times. V usage is TRBV7-3 and J usage is TRBJ1-2; TRBD1 is a possible D gene (6 bases). The V end was cut by 5 bases, the J end by 2 bases, with 9 bases between. Per the germline V gene, CDR1 is SGHTA and CDR2 is FQGTGA. This CDR3 has 13 residues. The CDR3 protein is CASSPGQNYGYTF. For the CDR3, the DNA is TGTGCCAGCAGCCCGGGACAAAACTATGGCTACACCTTC.

The genes are TRBV4-1 and TRBJ2-7; D might be TRBD1 or TRBD2, each matching 5 bases. The germline V gene has CDR1 MGHRA and CDR2 YSYEKL. This CDR3 comprises 14 residues. V lost 4 bases and J lost 6, with 16 bases in between. This CDR3 is CASSRGARGPEQYF. DNA for the CDR3: TGCGCCAGCAGCCGGGGCGCTAGAGGGCCCGAGCAGTACTTC.

The V and J genes are TRBV5-6 and TRBJ1-5; D gene uncertain. Trimming removed 0 bases from V and 3 bases from J, with 13 bases in between. Germline CDR1 reads SGHDT; CDR2 reads YYEEEE. The CDR3 length is 16 residues. The CDR3 protein is CASSLGFDRLNQPQHF. Here the CDR3 DNA reads TGTGCCAGCAGCTTGGGGTTTGACCGACTCAATCAGCCCCAGCATTTT.

This rearrangement joins TRBV11-2 to TRBJ2-1; tentative D call: TRBD2 (5 bases). The CDR3 length is 15 residues. Germline V CDR1 and CDR2: SGHAT, FQNNGV. Trimming took 0 bases from V and 6 from J, leaving 12 bases between them. The CDR3 spells CASSLERVGPNEQFF. For the CDR3, the DNA is TGTGCCAGCAGCTTAGAGCGGGTAGGACCCAATGAGCAGTTCTTC.

The rearrangement joins TRBV2 to TRBJ1-5, with TRBD1 identical over 10 bases. CDR1 and CDR2 from the germline V gene are SNHLY and FYNNEI. This CDR3 region has 15 residues. V lost 6 bases and J lost 8; bases outside the gene matches: 10. This chain's CDR3 is CASRAETGGLKPQHF. CDR3 nucleotide sequence: TGTGCCAGCAGGGCCGAGACAGGGGGCCTAAAGCCCCAGCATTTT.